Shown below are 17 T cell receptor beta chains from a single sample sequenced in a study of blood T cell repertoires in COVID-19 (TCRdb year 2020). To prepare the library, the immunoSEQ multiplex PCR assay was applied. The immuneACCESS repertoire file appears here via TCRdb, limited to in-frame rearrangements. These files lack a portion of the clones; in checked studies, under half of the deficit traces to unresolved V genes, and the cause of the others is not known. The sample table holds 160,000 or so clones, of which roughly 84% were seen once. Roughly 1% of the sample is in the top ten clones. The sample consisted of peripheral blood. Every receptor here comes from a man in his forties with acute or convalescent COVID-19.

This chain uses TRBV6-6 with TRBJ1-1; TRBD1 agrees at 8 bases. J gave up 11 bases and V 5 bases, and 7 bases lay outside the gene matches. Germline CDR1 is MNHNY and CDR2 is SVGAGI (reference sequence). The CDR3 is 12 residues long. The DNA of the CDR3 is TGTGCCAGCAGTACTCAGGGGGCGCGGGCTTTCTTT. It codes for CASSTQGARAFF.

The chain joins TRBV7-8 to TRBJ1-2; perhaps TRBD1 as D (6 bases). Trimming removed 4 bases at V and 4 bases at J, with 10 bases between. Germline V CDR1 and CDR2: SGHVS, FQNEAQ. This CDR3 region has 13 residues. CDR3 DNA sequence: TGTGCCAGCAGCTCGGACAGAGGCTATGGCTACACCTTC. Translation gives CASSSDRGYGYTF.

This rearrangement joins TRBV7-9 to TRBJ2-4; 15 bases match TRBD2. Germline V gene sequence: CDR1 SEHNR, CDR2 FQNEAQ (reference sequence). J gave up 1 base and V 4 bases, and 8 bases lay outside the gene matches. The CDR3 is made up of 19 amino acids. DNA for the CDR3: TGTGCCAGCAGCTCCTGGACTAGCGGGGGGGCCGCGGCCAAAAACATTCAGTACTTC. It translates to CASSSWTSGGAAAKNIQYF.

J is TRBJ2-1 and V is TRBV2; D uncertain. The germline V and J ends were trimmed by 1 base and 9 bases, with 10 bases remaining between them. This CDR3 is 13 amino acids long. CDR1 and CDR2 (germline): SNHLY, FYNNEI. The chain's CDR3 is CASSEERLSEQFF. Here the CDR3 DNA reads TGTGCCAGCAGTGAAGAACGCCTGAGTGAGCAGTTCTTC.

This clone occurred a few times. Written as DNA, the CDR3 is TGTGCCAGCAGCTCAAGGGACAGGATTTACGGCTACACCTTC. Its translation: CASSSRDRIYGYTF. The chain employs TRBV7-9 and TRBJ1-2; 8 bases fit TRBD1. The CDR3 is 14 amino acids. V lost 4 bases, J lost 8 bases, and 9 bases stayed unmatched. Germline V gene lookup returns CDR1 SEHNR and CDR2 FQNEAQ (reference sequence).

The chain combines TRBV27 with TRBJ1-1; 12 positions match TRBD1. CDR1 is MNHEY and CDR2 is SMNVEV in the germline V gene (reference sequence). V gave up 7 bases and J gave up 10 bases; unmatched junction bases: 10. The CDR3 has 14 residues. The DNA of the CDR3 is TGTGCCAGCACCAATCCTTGGGGACAGGGGGCAGCTTTCTTT. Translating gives CASTNPWGQGAAFF.

The CDR3 nucleotides are TGTGCCAGCAGGCTACTAGCGGGTGGTGGCAATGAGCAGTTCTTC. This translates into CASRLLAGGGNEQFF. V and J are TRBV6-5 and TRBJ2-1; TRBD2 agrees at 9 bases. From germline, CDR1 is MNHEY and CDR2 SVGAGI. This CDR3 comprises 15 residues. The J segment lost 6 bases and the V segment lost 6 bases, leaving 9 bases of the junction unmatched.

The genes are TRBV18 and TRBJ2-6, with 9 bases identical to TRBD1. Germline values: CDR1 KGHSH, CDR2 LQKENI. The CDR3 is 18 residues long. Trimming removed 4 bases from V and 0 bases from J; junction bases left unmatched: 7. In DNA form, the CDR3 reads TGTGCCAGCTCACTCCGGGACAGGGTCCACTCTGGGGCCAACGTCCTGACTTTC. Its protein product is CASSLRDRVHSGANVLTF.

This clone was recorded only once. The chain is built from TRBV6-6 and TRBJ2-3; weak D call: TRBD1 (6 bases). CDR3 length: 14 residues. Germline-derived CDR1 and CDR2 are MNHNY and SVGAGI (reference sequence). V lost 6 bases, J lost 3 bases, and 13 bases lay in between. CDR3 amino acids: CASSPAGVTDTQYF. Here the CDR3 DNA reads TGTGCCAGCAGCCCCGCAGGGGTTACAGATACGCAGTATTTT.

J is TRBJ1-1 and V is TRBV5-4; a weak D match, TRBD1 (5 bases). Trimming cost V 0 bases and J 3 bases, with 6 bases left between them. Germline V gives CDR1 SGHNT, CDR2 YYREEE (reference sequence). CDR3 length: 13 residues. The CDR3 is CASSLGGDTEAFF. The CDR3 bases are TGTGCCAGCAGCTTGGGGGGGGACACTGAAGCTTTCTTT.

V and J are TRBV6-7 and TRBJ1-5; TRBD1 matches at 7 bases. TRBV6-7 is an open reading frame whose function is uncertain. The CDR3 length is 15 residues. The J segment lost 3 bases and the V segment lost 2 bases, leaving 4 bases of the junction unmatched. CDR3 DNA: TGTGCCAGCAGTTACCGGGACAGTTACAATCAGCCCCAGCATTTT. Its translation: CASSYRDSYNQPQHF.

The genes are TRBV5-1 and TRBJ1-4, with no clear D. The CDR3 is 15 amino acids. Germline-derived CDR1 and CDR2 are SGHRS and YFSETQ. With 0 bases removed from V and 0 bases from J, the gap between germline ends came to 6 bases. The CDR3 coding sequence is TGCGCCAGCAGCTTGGACGGTGCAACTAATGAAAAACTGTTTTTT. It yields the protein CASSLDGATNEKLFF.

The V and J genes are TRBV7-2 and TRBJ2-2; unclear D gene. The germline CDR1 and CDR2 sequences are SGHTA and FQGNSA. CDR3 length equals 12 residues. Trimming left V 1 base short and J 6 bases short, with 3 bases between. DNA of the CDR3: TGTGCCAGCAGCTTAGGAGCCGGGGAGCTGTTTTTT. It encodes CASSLGAGELFF.

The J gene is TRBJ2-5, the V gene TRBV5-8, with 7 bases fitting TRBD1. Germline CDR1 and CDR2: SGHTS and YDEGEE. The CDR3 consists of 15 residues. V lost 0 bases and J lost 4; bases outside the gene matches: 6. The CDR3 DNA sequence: TGTGCCAGCAGCTTGGTCACAGCAGGGGGAGAGACCCAGTACTTC. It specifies CASSLVTAGGETQYF.

CDR3 coding DNA: TGTGCCAGCAGTCGTACAGGGGGTAGTTCACCCCTCCACTTT. This encodes CASSRTGGSSPLHF. This chain links TRBV6-5 with TRBJ1-6; 8 bases are a match to TRBD1. The V gene's germline CDR1 is MNHEY and CDR2 SVGAGI. The CDR3 spans 14 residues. Trimming at V came to 5 bases and at J to 9 bases, leaving 6 bases not matched to a gene.

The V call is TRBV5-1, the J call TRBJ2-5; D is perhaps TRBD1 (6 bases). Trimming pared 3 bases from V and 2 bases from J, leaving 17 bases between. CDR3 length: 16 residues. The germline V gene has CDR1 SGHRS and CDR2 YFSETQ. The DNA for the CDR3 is TGCGCCAGCAGCTCCGGACAGAATAACGGTCAAGAGACCCAGTACTTC. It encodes CASSSGQNNGQETQYF.

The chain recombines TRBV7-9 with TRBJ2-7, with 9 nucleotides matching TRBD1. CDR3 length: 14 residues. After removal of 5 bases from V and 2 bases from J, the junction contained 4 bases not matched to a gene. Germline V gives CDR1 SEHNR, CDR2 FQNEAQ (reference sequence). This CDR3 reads CASSADRGTYEQYF. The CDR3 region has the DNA TGTGCCAGCAGCGCGGACAGGGGCACCTACGAGCAGTACTTC. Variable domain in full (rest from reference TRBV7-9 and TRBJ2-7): DTGVSQNPRHKITKRGQNVTFRCDPISEHNRLYWYRQTLGQGPEFLTYFQNEAQLEKSRLLSDRFSAERPKGSFSTLEIQRTEQGDSAMYLCASSADRGTYEQYFGPGTRLTVT.